Detailed here is one TCR beta chain. Clones were sequenced by immunoSEQ multiplex PCR, and TCRdb holds only the in-frame ones, with some missing. The sample contains about 2.2 million clones, about 94% of which appear only once. This entry comes from a study of shared clonotypes between healthy human individuals. Whole-study context: Every donor yielded three CD4 naive, three CD4 memory, two CD8 naive and one CD8 memory plate.

V was pared by 6 bases and J by 0 bases, with 14 bases between. Germline CDR1 reads LNHDA; CDR2 reads SQIVND (reference sequence). The CDR3 consists of 15 residues. Positive CCR7 selection of CD45RO-negative cells yielded the naive CD8 cells, and terminally differentiated effector memory CD45RA+ cells were excluded. The sequence came from a man between 18 and 35 years old in good health. Some clones in this sample may be carry-over from other donors' samples. The V gene is TRBV19, the J gene TRBJ1-1; D is possibly TRBD1 (6 bases). Sequencing was done on a sample of naive CD8+ T cells from PBMCs. The CDR3 bases are TGTGCCAGTAGCATGGACAGCCGCTTGAACACTGAAGCTTTCTTT. Translation gives CASSMDSRLNTEAFF.